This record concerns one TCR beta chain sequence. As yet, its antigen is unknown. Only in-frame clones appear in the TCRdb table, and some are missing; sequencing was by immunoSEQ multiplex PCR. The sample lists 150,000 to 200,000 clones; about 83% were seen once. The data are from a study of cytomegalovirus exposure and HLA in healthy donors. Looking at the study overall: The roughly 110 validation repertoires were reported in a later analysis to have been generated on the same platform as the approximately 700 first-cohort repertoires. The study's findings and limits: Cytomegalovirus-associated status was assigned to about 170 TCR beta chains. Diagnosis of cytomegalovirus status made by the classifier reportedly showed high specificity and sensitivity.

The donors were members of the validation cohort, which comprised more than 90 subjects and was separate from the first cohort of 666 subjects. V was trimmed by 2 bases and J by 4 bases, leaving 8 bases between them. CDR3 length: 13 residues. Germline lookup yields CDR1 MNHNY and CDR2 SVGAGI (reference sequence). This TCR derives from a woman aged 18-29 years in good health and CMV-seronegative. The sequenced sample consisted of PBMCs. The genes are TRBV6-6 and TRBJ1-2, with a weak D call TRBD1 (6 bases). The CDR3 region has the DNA TGTGCCAGCAGTTACAGGGGGGGCTATGGCTACACCTTC. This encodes CASSYRGGYGYTF.